The sequence of this TCR beta chain was determined in a study of beta chain features in type 1 diabetes. A few counts support this clone. Its antigen is currently unknown. The entirety of the isolated RNA underwent reverse transcription, so expressed TCRB transcripts were sequenced. There were 3.4 million or so reads on average in the naive, central memory and regulatory T cell samples. The assay was immunoSEQ multiplex PCR, and TCRdb's table has in-frame clones only and misses some. This table has 640,000 or so clones, around an eighth appearing once. CDR3 length: 14 amino acids. V shed 5 bases and J shed 2 bases, with 12 bases lying between them. CDR1 and CDR2 (germline): SGHTA, FQGNSA. Sorting of CD4+ naive, central memory, regulatory and stem cell-like memory cells was performed via CD45RO/CCR7/CD25/CD127/CD95/CD27. Study-level findings and limits: TCRB CDR3s were moderately but significantly shorter in Type 1 diabetes patients in all four CD4+ subsets. In the patient group, naive, central memory and Treg TCRB repertoires seemed more alike than in the healthy donor group.

This rearrangement joins TRBV7-2 to TRBJ2-5; D unclear. The sequenced sample was naive CD4+ T cells from blood. The sequence was collected from a young man with type 1 diabetes. The CDR3, as DNA: TGTGCCAGCAGCAGTTTTGGCCCACAAGAGACCCAGTACTTC. This codes for CASSSFGPQETQYF. Together with reference TRBV7-2 and TRBJ2-5, the CDR3 gives the full variable domain: GAGVSQSPSNKVTEKGKDVELRCDPISGHTALYWYRQSLGQGLEFLIYFQGNSAPDKSGLPSDRFSAERTGGSVSTLTIQRTQQEDSAVYLCASSSFGPQETQYFGPGTRLLVL.